The rows below give T cell receptor beta chains drawn from one sample of a study of beta chain features in type 1 diabetes. Clones were sequenced by immunoSEQ multiplex PCR, and TCRdb holds only the in-frame ones, with some missing. The table shows hundreds of thousands of clones, with under 15% occurring only once. The source material was naive CD4+ T cells from blood. The receptors shown here come from a man aged 18 to 30 with type 1 diabetes. CDR3s include the opening cysteine and the closing phenylalanine or tryptophan. Fields, in order: CDR3 protein, CDR3 DNA, J gene, clone size, V gene, D gene. The D gene is left open where the match is weak. Only part of the rows carry a size: once, few, many, or a class if the clone is expanded.

CDR3aa: CASSLEDRPYEQYF
CDR3nt: TGTGCCAGCAGTTTAGAGGACCGTCCCTACGAGCAGTACTTC
j_gene: TRBJ2-7
abundance: few
v_gene: TRBV27
d_gene: NA

CDR3aa: CASSLDGMNTEAFF
CDR3nt: TGTGCCAGCAGCTTGGACGGCATGAACACTGAAGCTTTCTTT
j_gene: TRBJ1-1
abundance: NA
v_gene: TRBV11-3
d_gene: NA

CDR3aa: CASSPPSGNTYEQYF
CDR3nt: TGTGCCAGCTCACCACCGTCAGGGAATACCTACGAGCAGTACTTC
j_gene: TRBJ2-7
abundance: NA
v_gene: TRBV18
d_gene: NA

CDR3aa: CASSEQGGSETQYF
CDR3nt: TGTGCCAGCAGTGAGCAGGGGGGCTCGGAGACCCAGTACTTC
j_gene: TRBJ2-5
abundance: few
v_gene: TRBV2
d_gene: NA

CDR3aa: CASSPAAAGGRDTQYF
CDR3nt: TGTGCCAGCAGCCCAGCGGCGGCGGGGGGGCGAGATACGCAGTATTTT
j_gene: TRBJ2-3
abundance: few
v_gene: TRBV11-2
d_gene: TRBD2

CDR3aa: CSVGQGAGNTIYF
CDR3nt: TGCAGCGTCGGACAGGGGGCTGGAAACACCATATATTTT
j_gene: TRBJ1-3
abundance: NA
v_gene: TRBV29-1
d_gene: TRBD1

CDR3aa: CASSKVLGDRACSGANVLTF
CDR3nt: TGTGCCAGCAGCAAAGTGCTAGGGGACAGGGCCTGCTCTGGGGCCAACGTCCTGACTTTC
j_gene: TRBJ2-6
abundance: NA
v_gene: TRBV21-1
d_gene: NA

CDR3aa: CASSLARPPTGELFF
CDR3nt: TGTGCCAGCAGCTTAGCCCGCCCCCCCACCGGGGAGCTGTTTTTT
j_gene: TRBJ2-2
abundance: few
v_gene: TRBV13
d_gene: NA

CDR3aa: CPVPYSYEQYF
CDR3nt: TGTCCGGTACCCTATTCCTACGAGCAGTACTTC
j_gene: TRBJ2-7
abundance: few
v_gene: TRBV25-1
d_gene: NA

CDR3aa: CSVELGQETQYF
CDR3nt: TGCAGCGTTGAACTTGGTCAAGAGACCCAGTACTTC
j_gene: TRBJ2-5
abundance: NA
v_gene: TRBV29-1
d_gene: NA